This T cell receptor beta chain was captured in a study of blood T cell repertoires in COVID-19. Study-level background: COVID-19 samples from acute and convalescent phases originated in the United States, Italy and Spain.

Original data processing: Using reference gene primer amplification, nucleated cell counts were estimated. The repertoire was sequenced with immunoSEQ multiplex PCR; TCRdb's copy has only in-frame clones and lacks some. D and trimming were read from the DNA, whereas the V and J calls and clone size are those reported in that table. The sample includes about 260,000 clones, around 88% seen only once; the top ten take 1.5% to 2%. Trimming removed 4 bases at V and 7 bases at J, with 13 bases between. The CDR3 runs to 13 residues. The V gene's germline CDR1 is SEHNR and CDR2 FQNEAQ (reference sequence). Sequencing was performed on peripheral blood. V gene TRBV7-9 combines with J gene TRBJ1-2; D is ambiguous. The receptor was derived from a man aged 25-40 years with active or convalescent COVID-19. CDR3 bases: TGTGCCAGCAGCTCCGGGTTTTTATCTGGCTACACCTTC. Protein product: CASSSGFLSGYTF.